The 16 T cell receptor beta chains below all came from one sample that was sequenced in a study of PD-L1 blockade in urothelial cancer. TCRdb keeps only in-frame clones here, not all; method: immunoSEQ multiplex PCR. The table lists 27,000 or so clones, around nine tenths of them singletons. The starting material was PBMCs, obtained around atezolizumab (anti-PD-L1) treatment. The origin of the receptors is a man aged 45 to 65 with urothelial cancer.

The CDR3 bases are TGTGCCAGCAGTACCCGGGGACTAGTGTCCTACGAGCAGTACTTC. Translated, it gives CASSTRGLVSYEQYF. The rearrangement joins TRBV6-5 to TRBJ2-7; 8 bases are a match to TRBD2. J lost 1 base, V lost 5 bases, and 7 bases had no gene match. The CDR3 spans 15 residues. Germline values: CDR1 MNHEY, CDR2 SVGAGI.

This clone occurred once. V is TRBV19 and J is TRBJ2-3; maybe TRBD1 (5 bases). V lost 3 bases, J lost 2 bases, and 9 bases lay in between. The germline V gene encodes CDR1 LNHDA and CDR2 SQIVND (reference sequence). The CDR3 is 14 residues long. Here the CDR3 DNA reads TGTGCCAGTAGTATTTGGGGCTTCACAGATACGCAGTATTTT. Translation: CASSIWGFTDTQYF.

This chain links TRBV27 with TRBJ2-7, with a possible D match to TRBD2 (6 bases). This CDR3 comprises 15 residues. CDR1 MNHEY and CDR2 SMNVEV come from the germline V gene (reference sequence). Trimming shortened V by 3 bases and J by 0 bases, and 12 bases separated the two germline ends. This CDR3 is CASSFSRGSSYEQYF. The CDR3, as DNA: TGTGCCAGCAGTTTTTCTCGGGGGAGCTCCTACGAGCAGTACTTC.

This rearrangement joins TRBV5-6 to TRBJ2-2; 9 bases align to TRBD2. The V and J ends lost 3 bases and 7 bases, in that order; junction bases with no gene match: 10. CDR1 is SGHDT, CDR2 YYEEEE, per germline. This CDR3 has 16 residues. The CDR3 DNA reads TGTGCCAGCAGCTGGGGACTAGCCGGGACGAGCGGGGAGCTGTTTTTT. Translation gives CASSWGLAGTSGELFF. Full variable domain (remainder filled in from reference TRBV5-6 and TRBJ2-2): DAGVTQSPTHLIKTRGQQVTLRCSPKSGHDTVSWYQQALGQGPQFIFQYYEEEERQRGNFPDRFSGHQFPNYSSELNVNALLLGDSALYLCASSWGLAGTSGELFFGEGSRLTVL.

The V call is TRBV7-9, the J call TRBJ1-2, with unresolved D. There are 14 residues in the CDR3. Germline V gene sequence: CDR1 SEHNR, CDR2 FQNEAQ (reference sequence). Between the trimmed V and J ends, which lost 5 bases and 7 bases, there was a span of 17 bases. The CDR3 DNA sequence: TGTGCCAGCAGCCTCGGGAGCCTGAGCGGTGGCTACACCTTC. It is translated as CASSLGSLSGGYTF.

V gene TRBV10-1 combines with J gene TRBJ2-7, with 7 bases fitting TRBD1. Germline trimming cut 0 bases from V and 4 bases from J; bases unmatched to any gene: 3. The V gene's germline CDR1 is WNHNN and CDR2 SYGVQD (reference sequence). The CDR3 contains 14 residues. CDR3 loop: CASSESGTVYEQYF. The CDR3 DNA reads TGCGCCAGCAGTGAGTCGGGGACAGTATACGAGCAGTACTTC.

The rearrangement joins TRBV7-9 to TRBJ2-3; D may be TRBD2 (5 bases). Trimming took 4 bases from V and 4 from J, leaving 12 bases between them. CDR1 and CDR2 (germline): SEHNR, FQNEAQ (reference sequence). This CDR3 spans 14 amino acids. The CDR3 protein is CASSSASGADTQYF. Written as DNA, the CDR3 is TGTGCCAGCAGCTCTGCGAGCGGTGCAGATACGCAGTATTTT.

The chain links TRBV5-1 to TRBJ2-7; tentatively, D is TRBD1 (5 bases). The CDR3 has 17 residues. The ends were cut back, 1 base at V and 0 bases at J, with 17 bases in the middle. Germline assignment: CDR1 SGHRS and CDR2 YFSETQ. CDR3 sequence (DNA): TGCGCCAGCAGCTTGCAAGGGGCCGCAGCCGGCTCCTACGAGCAGTACTTC. Its translation is CASSLQGAAAGSYEQYF.

V gene TRBV5-8 combines with J gene TRBJ2-3, with TRBD1 as a possible D gene (6 bases). Germline V gives CDR1 SGHTS, CDR2 YDEGEE. V was trimmed by 4 bases and J by 0 bases, leaving 15 bases between them. The CDR3 consists of 16 residues. Here the CDR3 reads CASSPYLDSSTDTQYF. The CDR3 DNA follows: TGTGCCAGCAGCCCCTACCTGGACAGTAGCACAGATACGCAGTATTTT.

The chain has TRBV6-4 and TRBJ2-1; D possibly corresponds to TRBD1 (6 bases). The CDR3 runs to 16 residues. Germline V CDR1 and CDR2: MRHNA, SNTAGT. The ends were cut back, 0 bases at V and 2 bases at J, with 11 bases in the middle. The CDR3: CASSDSGGTPYNEQFF. The CDR3 DNA sequence: TGTGCCAGCAGTGACTCCGGTGGGACACCCTACAATGAGCAGTTCTTC.

In nucleotides, the CDR3 is TGTGCCAGCAGCCAATCTAGCGGGGGGAGCACAGATACGCAGTATTTT. Its translation: CASSQSSGGSTDTQYF. The chain has TRBV4-2 and TRBJ2-3, with 11 bases fitting TRBD2. The CDR3 length is 16 residues. V was clipped by 2 bases and J by 0 bases; unmatched bases: 1. Per the germline V gene, CDR1 is LGHNA and CDR2 is YNFKEQ.

The chain is built from TRBV19 and TRBJ1-4, with D tentatively TRBD1 (5 bases). CDR3 size: 12 residues. The V gene lost 4 bases and the J gene lost 6 bases, with 6 bases spanning the gap. The germline V gene has CDR1 LNHDA and CDR2 SQIVND (reference sequence). CDR3 residues: CASSTGYEKLFF. Written as DNA, the CDR3 is TGTGCCAGTAGTACAGGGTATGAAAAACTGTTTTTT.

The chain couples TRBV2 to TRBJ1-4; D perhaps matches TRBD1 (6 bases). The ends were cut back, 7 bases at V and 6 bases at J, with 15 bases in the middle. The germline V gene has CDR1 SNHLY and CDR2 FYNNEI. The CDR3 loop spans 14 amino acids. The CDR3 loop is CASNDPRQDEKLFF. The CDR3 DNA follows: TGTGCCAGCAACGACCCGCGACAGGATGAAAAACTGTTTTTT.

The chain recombines TRBV11-3 with TRBJ2-1; tentatively, D is TRBD1 (6 bases). Germline CDR1 and CDR2: SGHNT and YENEEA. The CDR3 totals 13 residues. Deletions cut 5 bases from V and 4 bases from J, with 9 bases between. CDR3 in amino acids: CASSADRYNEQFF. CDR3 coding DNA: TGTGCCAGCAGCGCGGACAGATACAATGAGCAGTTCTTC.

This CDR3 reads CASSLGPHGGGSTDTQYF. The CDR3 DNA reads as TGCGCCAGCAGCTTGGGACCCCACGGGGGGGGAAGCACAGATACGCAGTATTTT. V and J are TRBV5-1 and TRBJ2-3, with 8 bases aligning to TRBD2. V trimming: 0 bases; J trimming: 0 bases; junction bases outside the gene matches: 9. CDR1 is SGHRS, CDR2 YFSETQ, per germline. The CDR3 loop spans 18 amino acids.

This clone was counted a few times. This chain links TRBV21-1 with TRBJ2-2; TRBD2, the table's D call, was not compared with the DNA. TRBV21-1 counts as a pseudogene. CDR3 length: 16 amino acids. The CDR3 protein is CASSKVRKLATGELFF. Here the CDR3 DNA reads TGTGCCAGCAGCAAAGTGAGGAAACTAGCTACCGGGGAGCTGTTTTTT.